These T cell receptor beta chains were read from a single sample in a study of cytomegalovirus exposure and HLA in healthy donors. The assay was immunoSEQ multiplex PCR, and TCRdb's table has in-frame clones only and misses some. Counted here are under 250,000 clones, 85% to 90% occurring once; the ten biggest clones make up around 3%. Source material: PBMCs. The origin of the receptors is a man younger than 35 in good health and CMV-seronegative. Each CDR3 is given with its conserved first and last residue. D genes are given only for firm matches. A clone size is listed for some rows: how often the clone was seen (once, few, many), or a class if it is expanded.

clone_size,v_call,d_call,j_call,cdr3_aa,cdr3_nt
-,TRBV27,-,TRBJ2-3,CATKGLAPPDTQYF,TGTGCCACCAAGGGTCTAGCCCCTCCAGATACGCAGTATTTT
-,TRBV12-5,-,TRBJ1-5,CASGLVSGYSQPQHF,TGTGCTAGTGGTTTGGTATCAGGGTATAGTCAGCCCCAGCATTTT
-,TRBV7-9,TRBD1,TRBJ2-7,CASSRDSRRQYF,TGTGCCAGCAGTCGGGACAGTCGGAGACAGTACTTC
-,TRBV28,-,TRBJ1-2,CASSLPPGYTF,TGTGCCAGCAGTTTACCCCCAGGCTACACCTTC
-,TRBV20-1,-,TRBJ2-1,CSAMARGEQFF,TGCAGTGCTATGGCCCGGGGTGAGCAGTTCTTC
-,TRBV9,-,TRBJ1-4,CASSATGSTTNEKLFF,TGTGCCAGCAGCGCAACAGGCTCCACAACTAATGAAAAACTGTTTTTT
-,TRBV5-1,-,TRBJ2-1,CASSLDRRGEQFF,TGCGCCAGCAGCCTAGACAGGAGAGGTGAGCAGTTCTTC
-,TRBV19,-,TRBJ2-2,CASSIDLAGELFF,TGTGCCAGTAGTATAGATCTTGCCGGGGAGCTGTTTTTT
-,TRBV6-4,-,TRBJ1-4,CATRLGGLFF,TGTGCCACCCGGCTCGGGGGACTGTTTTTT
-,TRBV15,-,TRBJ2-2,CAFGRTTNTGELFF,TGTGCCTTCGGAAGGACTACGAACACCGGGGAGCTGTTTTTT
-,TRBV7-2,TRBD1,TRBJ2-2,CASSAVGQGGRELFF,TGTGCCAGCAGCGCCGTCGGACAGGGGGGCCGGGAGCTGTTTTTT
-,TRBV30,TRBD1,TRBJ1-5,CAWSYQGARQPQHF,TGTGCCTGGAGTTACCAGGGGGCCCGGCAGCCCCAGCATTTT
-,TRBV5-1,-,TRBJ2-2,CASSLDAWTGELFF,TGCGCCAGCAGCTTGGACGCGTGGACCGGGGAGCTGTTTTTT
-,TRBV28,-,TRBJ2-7,CASSPPTGTYYEQYF,TGTGCCAGCAGTCCGCCGACCGGGACTTACTACGAGCAGTACTTC
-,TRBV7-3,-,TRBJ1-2,CASSLRGSYGYTF,TGTGCCAGCAGCTTAAGGGGCTCCTATGGCTACACCTTC
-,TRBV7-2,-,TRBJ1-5,CASSLDNHQPQHF,TGTGCCAGCAGCTTAGACAATCATCAGCCCCAGCATTTT
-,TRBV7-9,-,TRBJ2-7,CASSVEDEQYF,TGTGCCAGCAGTGTAGAAGACGAGCAGTACTTC
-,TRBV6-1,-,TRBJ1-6,CASSDLDWTSSSYNSPLHF,TGTGCCAGCAGTGACTTGGACTGGACCAGTAGCTCCTATAATTCACCCCTCCACTTT
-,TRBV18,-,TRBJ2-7,CASSRQTGPRSSEQYF,TGTGCCAGCTCACGGCAAACAGGGCCCCGGTCTAGCGAGCAGTACTTC
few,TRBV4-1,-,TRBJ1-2,CASSQGLVVRGYTF,TGCGCCAGCAGCCAAGGGTTGGTGGTGAGGGGCTACACCTTC
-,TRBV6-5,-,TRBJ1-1,CASWNRVDTEAFF,TGTGCCAGCTGGAACAGGGTAGACACTGAAGCTTTCTTT
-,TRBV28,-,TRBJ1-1,CASSGQSRAFF,TGTGCCAGCAGTGGGCAATCGCGAGCTTTCTTT
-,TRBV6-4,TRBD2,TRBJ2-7,CASRTSGINEQYF,TGTGCCAGTCGGACTAGCGGGATTAACGAGCAGTACTTC
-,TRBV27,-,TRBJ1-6,CASSLWGGGSPLHF,TGTGCCAGCAGTTTATGGGGGGGCGGATCACCCCTCCACTTT
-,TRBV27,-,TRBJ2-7,CASGASYEQYF,TGTGCCAGCGGGGCCTCTTACGAGCAGTACTTC
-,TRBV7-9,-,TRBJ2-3,CASPPPRTRNTDTQYF,TGTGCCAGCCCTCCGCCGAGGACAAGGAACACAGATACGCAGTATTTT
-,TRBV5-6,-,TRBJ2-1,CASSIGAVYNEQFF,TGTGCCAGCAGCATCGGAGCCGTCTACAATGAGCAGTTCTTC
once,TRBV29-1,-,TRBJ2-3,CSVVGVSADTQYF,TGCAGCGTGGTAGGGGTTTCTGCAGATACGCAGTATTTT
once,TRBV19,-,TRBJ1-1,CASSIAAELSGTEAFF,TGTGCCAGTAGTATCGCGGCAGAACTGTCTGGCACTGAAGCTTTCTTT
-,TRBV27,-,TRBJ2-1,CASSLNRGTIDNEQFF,TGTGCCAGCAGTTTAAACCGCGGAACGATCGACAATGAGCAGTTCTTC
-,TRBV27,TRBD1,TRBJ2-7,CASSPTGGAYEQYF,TGTGCCAGCAGTCCGACAGGGGGCGCCTACGAGCAGTACTTC
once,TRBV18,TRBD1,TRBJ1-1,CASSIGTGRNTEAFF,TGTGCCAGCTCCATCGGGACAGGGAGGAACACTGAAGCTTTCTTT
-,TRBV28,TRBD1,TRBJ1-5,CASSSLPGQILLQQPQHF,TGTGCCAGCAGCTCTCTACCGGGACAGATCCTTCTCCAACAGCCCCAGCATTTT
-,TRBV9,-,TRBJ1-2,CASSHDTLYGYTF,TGTGCCAGCAGTCACGACACCCTCTATGGCTACACCTTC
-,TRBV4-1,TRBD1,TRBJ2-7,CASSQVSLITGGTYEQYF,TGCGCCAGCAGCCAAGTGTCTCTGATTACAGGGGGGACCTACGAGCAGTACTTC
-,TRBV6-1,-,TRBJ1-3,CASSDELRAETGNTIYF,TGTGCCAGCAGTGATGAGCTTCGCGCGGAGACTGGAAACACCATATATTTT
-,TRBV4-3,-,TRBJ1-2,CASSQETTYYGYTF,TGCGCCAGCAGCCAAGAAACGACATACTATGGCTACACCTTC
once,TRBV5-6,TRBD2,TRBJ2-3,CASSLRVSGATDTQYF,TGTGCCAGCAGCTTGAGGGTTAGCGGGGCCACAGATACGCAGTATTTT
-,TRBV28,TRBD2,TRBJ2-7,CASSFLAGGPEQYF,TGTGCCAGCAGTTTTCTCGCGGGGGGGCCTGAGCAGTACTTC
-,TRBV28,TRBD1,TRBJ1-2,CASSLTPQDRGYGYTF,TGTGCCAGCAGTCTCACGCCACAAGACAGGGGCTATGGCTACACCTTC
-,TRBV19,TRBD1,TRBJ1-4,CASSSGQGYEKLFF,TGTGCCAGTAGCTCGGGACAGGGGTACGAAAAACTGTTTTTT
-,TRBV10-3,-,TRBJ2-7,CASWGETGPEQYF,TGTGCCAGCTGGGGGGAAACAGGCCCCGAGCAGTACTTC
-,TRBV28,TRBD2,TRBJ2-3,CASTVRGADTQYF,TGTGCCAGCACAGTGCGGGGGGCAGATACGCAGTATTTT
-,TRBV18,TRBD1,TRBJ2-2,CASSPIAGTGNPGELFF,TGTGCCAGCTCACCGATAGCCGGGACAGGGAACCCAGGGGAGCTGTTTTTT
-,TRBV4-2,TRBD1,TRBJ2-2,CASSQDLTGGNTGELFF,TGTGCCAGCAGCCAAGATCTTACAGGGGGAAATACCGGGGAGCTGTTTTTT
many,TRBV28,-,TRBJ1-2,CASSLVSANYGYTF,TGTGCCAGCAGTTTAGTTTCGGCTAACTATGGCTACACCTTC
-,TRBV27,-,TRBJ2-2,CASRRTGTNTGELFF,TGTGCCAGCCGGCGAACAGGGACGAACACCGGGGAGCTGTTTTTT